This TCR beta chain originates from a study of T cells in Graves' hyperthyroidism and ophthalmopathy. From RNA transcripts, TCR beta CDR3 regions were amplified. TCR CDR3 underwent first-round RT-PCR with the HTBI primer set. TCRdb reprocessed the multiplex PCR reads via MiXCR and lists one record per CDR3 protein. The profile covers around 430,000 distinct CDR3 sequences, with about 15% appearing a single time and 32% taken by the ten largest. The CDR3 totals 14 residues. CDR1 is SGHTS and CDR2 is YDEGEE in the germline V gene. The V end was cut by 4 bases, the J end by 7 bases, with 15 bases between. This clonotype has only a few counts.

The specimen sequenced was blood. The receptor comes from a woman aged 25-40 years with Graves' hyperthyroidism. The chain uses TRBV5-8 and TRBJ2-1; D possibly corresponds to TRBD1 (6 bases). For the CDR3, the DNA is TGTGCCAGCAGCCTCAGGGACAAGTATAATGAGCAGTTCTTC. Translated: CASSLRDKYNEQFF.